The clone carrying this TCR beta chain has only a few counts. Its target is not known. The data belong to a study of identical twins. Study results and limitations: Less excess twin sharing appeared in beta out-of-frame sequences.

One entry per CDR3 protein results from TCRdb running MiXCR on the 5' RACE reads. The sample consists of 400,000 to 500,000 distinct CDR3 sequences, under 20% of them appearing once. V was pared by 5 bases and J by 2 bases, with 15 bases between. Germline lookup yields CDR1 SEHNR and CDR2 FQNEAQ (reference sequence). The CDR3 covers 15 residues. The sequenced sample was naive T cells sorted from blood. The rearrangement uses TRBV7-9 and TRBJ1-1; no clear D. The TCR was taken from a man aged 50 to 60 in good health. This CDR3 reads CASSMKDGDNTEAFF. CDR3 coding DNA: TGTGCCAGCAGCATGAAGGACGGTGACAACACTGAAGCTTTCTTT.